Given below is one T cell receptor beta chain in context. The target antigen is unknown. This entry is derived from a study of OX40 agonist ivuxolimab in advanced cancers. Points from the study as a whole: Individuals who were partial responders at 0.1-3.0 mg/kg had clonal expansion that ranked among the lowest. The work left the antigen specificity of expanded peripheral T cells undetermined. Clonal expansion from baseline to week 6 occurred in both CD4+ and CD8+ T cells. Among some nonresponders, normalized T-cell clonal expansion was also low.

Only in-frame clones appear in the TCRdb table, and some are missing; sequencing was by immunoSEQ multiplex PCR. Of under 25,000 clones in the sample, approximately 78% were seen once. CDR1 MNHEY and CDR2 SMNVEV come from the germline V gene (reference sequence). V was trimmed by 3 bases and J by 0 bases, leaving 15 bases between them. CDR3 length: 18 residues. The sequence came from an adult with an advanced solid tumor such as melanoma, head and neck, liver or kidney cancer. The rearrangement uses TRBV27 and TRBJ2-6; D is tentatively TRBD1 or TRBD2 (5 bases each). The sample consisted of CD4+ or CD8+ T cells sorted from blood, taken in a trial of the OX40 agonist ivuxolimab. The CDR3 sequence: CASSFGVGLSSGANVLTF. The DNA of the CDR3 is TGTGCCAGCAGTTTCGGGGTGGGGCTTAGCTCTGGGGCCAACGTCCTGACTTTC.